The rows below give T cell receptor beta chains drawn from one sample of a study of post-analysis software for immune sequencing data. TCRdb re-derived calls from the PCR reads in MiXCR, one entry per CDR3 protein. The data contain hundreds of thousands of distinct CDR3 sequences, about 60% of them seen just once; the ten biggest clones take up around 10%. What was sequenced was blood. Receptors were obtained from a girl aged 2 to 10 with multiple sclerosis. The conserved cysteine and the conserved F or W are not part of the CDR3 here. The D gene is left open where the match is weak. Not all rows give a size; the values are once, few, many and, for expanded clones, a class.

CDR3,D,size,length,V
ASSLTKGSSYNEQF,-,-,14,TRBV7-9
ASSQDPTLGSQY,-,few,12,TRBV3-1
ASSVGGNPGAGAVNEQF,-,-,17,TRBV9
ASSSSDNTEAF,-,-,11,TRBV5-1
ASGELAGETQY,TRBD2,-,11,TRBV12-3/TRBV12-4
ASSLSGQGAGYGYT,TRBD1,-,14,TRBV11-2
ASSDHGTRGSYEQY,TRBD2,-,14,TRBV6-2/TRBV6-3
SAADRNYNEQF,TRBD1,-,11,TRBV20-1
ASSKRRGTKQPQH,-,-,13,TRBV19
ATSRDLAGEQTQY,-,few,13,TRBV15
ASSSGTKGGQTQY,-,-,13,TRBV5-6
SASGAVSSYEQY,-,-,12,TRBV20-1
ASSSDLNTQY,-,-,10,TRBV5-1
ASSQGGLAGVTGELF,TRBD2,-,15,TRBV4-2
SGGTSFPDTQY,-,-,11,TRBV20-1